The 15 T cell receptor beta chains reported below all come from one sample, sequenced in a study of metastatic and nonmetastatic thyroid tumors. Prior to thyroid surgery, none of the patients had received any treatment. With MiXCR, TCRdb reprocessed the PCR reads. The sample holds 30,000 or so clones, 7% to 9% seen once. The sample consisted of blood. Receptors originate from a female donor with papillary thyroid cancer or a benign thyroid nodule (not recorded which). Some clones in this sample may be carry-over from other donors' samples.

This clone was recorded many times. An end of the junction does not agree with germline; a read error may underlie this. The DNA of the CDR3 is TGTGCCAGCAGCCCAGGGGTCTTTGGGGGCTTC. Protein: CASSPGVFGGF. The chain couples TRBV27 to TRBJ2-4, with D perhaps matching TRBD1 (6 bases). This CDR3 contains 11 residues. Looked up from germline, CDR1 is MNHEY and CDR2 is SMNVEV (reference sequence).

The CDR3 nucleotides are TGTGCCAGCAGCAACAGGGCGGGGGACACTGAAGCTTTCTTT. It is translated as CASSNRAGDTEAFF. V and J are TRBV7-9 and TRBJ1-1, with D perhaps TRBD1 (6 bases). Germline CDR1 and CDR2: SEHNR and FQNEAQ (reference sequence). The CDR3 totals 14 residues. Trimming stripped 5 bases from V and 3 bases from J, with 13 bases between.

This clone was seen more than once but under ten times. This chain connects TRBV7-8 to TRBJ2-5, with D uncertain. In germline, CDR1 is SGHVS, CDR2 FQNEAQ. V lost 8 bases and J lost 1, with 5 bases in between. The CDR3 has 11 amino acids. The CDR3 region is CASALQETQYF. CDR3 in DNA: TGTGCCAGCGCCCTCCAAGAGACCCAGTACTTC.

This clone was recorded many times. The chain links TRBV19 to TRBJ2-1, with 7 bases lining up with TRBD1. V was pared by 7 bases and J by 5 bases, with 8 bases of the junction left unmatched. The CDR3 consists of 14 residues. The germline V gene has CDR1 LNHDA and CDR2 SQIVND (reference sequence). The CDR3, as DNA: TGTGCCAGTACGAGACAGGGATGGGACAATGAGCAGTTCTTC. As protein: CASTRQGWDNEQFF.

This clone has a count of ten or more. The CDR3 loop reads CASSEQGTLGFF. In DNA, the CDR3 is TGTGCCAGCAGTGAGCAAGGAACTTTGGGGTTCTTC. The chain couples TRBV2 to TRBJ2-1; unclear D gene. This CDR3 has 12 amino acids. Germline CDR1 SNHLY, CDR2 FYNNEI. The V end was cut by 3 bases, the J end by 15 bases, with 15 bases between.

This clone has at least ten counts. The V and J genes are TRBV9 and TRBJ2-7; 10 bases line up with TRBD1. This CDR3 comprises 15 residues. Trimming took 4 bases from V and 3 from J; bases not matched to a gene: 7. Per the germline V gene, CDR1 is SGDLS and CDR2 is YYNGEE. CDR3 protein: CASSLRQGANYEQYF. As DNA, the CDR3 is TGTGCCAGCAGCCTTCGACAGGGGGCTAACTACGAGCAGTACTTC. Full variable domain (missing parts from reference TRBV9 and TRBJ2-7): DSGVTQTPKHLITATGQRVTLRCSPRSGDLSVYWYQQSLDQGLQFLIQYYNGEERAKGNILERFSAQQFPDLHSELNLSSLELGDSALYFCASSLRQGANYEQYFGPGTRLTVT.

This clone was seen ten or more times. The gene calls are TRBV7-9 and TRBJ2-1; D tentatively reads TRBD1 or TRBD2 (5 bases each). V gave up 0 bases and J gave up 9 bases, with 18 bases separating them. The CDR3 totals 16 residues. Germline CDR1 and CDR2: SEHNR and FQNEAQ (reference sequence). The CDR3 DNA is TGTGCCAGCAGCTTAGCGGGAGCCCCCCAGGGACCTGAGCAGTTCTTC. It is translated as CASSLAGAPQGPEQFF.

There are many counts of this clone. The chain carries TRBV4-1 and TRBJ2-3, with a possible D match to TRBD2 (7 bases). Per germline, CDR1 MGHRA and CDR2 YSYEKL. This CDR3 is 15 amino acids long. V shed 2 bases and J shed 5 bases, with 14 bases lying between them. Here the CDR3 DNA reads TGCGCCAGCAGCCAATTCCACGGGGGGCAAGATACGCAGTATTTT. Protein: CASSQFHGGQDTQYF.

This clone appeared many times. The chain uses TRBV11-2 and TRBJ2-5, with D perhaps given as TRBD1 or TRBD2 (6 bases each). This CDR3 comprises 15 residues. Germline V gene sequence: CDR1 SGHAT, CDR2 FQNNGV. V was clipped by 4 bases and J by 5 bases, with 17 bases between them. The chain's CDR3 is CASSYTKGGRETQYF. The CDR3 bases are TGTGCCAGCAGCTACACTAAGGGGGGCCGGGAGACCCAGTACTTC.

This clone was seen ten or more times. The chain employs TRBV6-1 and TRBJ1-4, with D perhaps TRBD1 (5 bases). This CDR3 has 13 amino acids. Looked up from germline, CDR1 is MNHNS and CDR2 is SASEGT. The V and J ends lost 7 bases and 3 bases respectively, with 9 bases between them. CDR3 DNA: TGTGCCAGCAACAGACAGTCTAATGAAAAACTGTTTTTT. It encodes CASNRQSNEKLFF.

Ten or more counts support this clone. The V and J genes are TRBV4-1 and TRBJ1-5; D is perhaps TRBD1 (5 bases). The CDR3 contains 15 residues. The V gene's germline CDR1 is MGHRA and CDR2 YSYEKL. V gave up 1 base and J gave up 6 bases, with 13 bases separating them. CDR3 DNA: TGCGCCAGCAGCCAAGCGGGGGTTTGGGGTCAGCCCCAGCATTTT. Protein: CASSQAGVWGQPQHF.

The sample holds many counts of this clone. This chain connects TRBV11-2 to TRBJ2-5; TRBD1 matches 9 bases. With V trimmed by 5 bases and J by 2 bases, 6 bases remained unmatched. CDR3 length equals 15 residues. Germline V gene data show CDR1 as SGHAT and CDR2 as FQNNGV. CDR3 residues: CASSPQGAQQETQYF. In nucleotides, the CDR3 is TGTGCCAGCAGCCCACAGGGGGCGCAGCAAGAGACCCAGTACTTC. The full variable domain, its missing parts supplied by reference TRBV11-2 and TRBJ2-5, is EAGVAQSPRYKIIEKRQSVAFWCNPISGHATLYWYQQILGQGPKLLIQFQNNGVVDDSQLPKDRFSAERLKGVDSTLKIQPAKLEDSAVYLCASSPQGAQQETQYFGPGTRLLVL.

This clone was detected ten times or more. The sample holds other DNA sequences that translate to the same CDR3. The chain has TRBV6-4 and TRBJ2-2; D perhaps matches TRBD1 (6 bases). Germline loops: CDR1 MRHNA, CDR2 SNTAGT. Trimming pared 10 bases from V and 3 bases from J, leaving 15 bases between. CDR3 length: 14 residues. The CDR3 bases are TGTGCCACTAAGTCTGAGGGGGACACCGGGGAGCTGTTTTTT. Translation gives CATKSEGDTGELFF.

This clone came up many times. The chain recombines TRBV28 with TRBJ2-3; 15 bases map to TRBD2. V lost 5 bases and J lost 0; bases outside the gene matches: 9. The V gene's germline CDR1 is MDHEN and CDR2 SYDVKM. This CDR3 is built from 19 residues. The CDR3 reads CASSPGLAGGLPSTDTQYF. In nucleotides, the CDR3 is TGTGCCAGCAGTCCGGGACTAGCGGGAGGACTCCCAAGCACAGATACGCAGTATTTT.

In the case of this clone: The germline gene is not matched at one end of the junction; a read error may be the cause. The chain couples TRBV7-2 to TRBJ1-6, with a tentative D call TRBD1 (6 bases). The CDR3 totals 15 residues. CDR1 is SGHTA and CDR2 is FQGNSA in the germline V gene. For the CDR3, the DNA is TGTGCCAGCAGCTTAGGGGGGCAGGGTAATTCACCCCTCCGCTTT. Amino acids: CASSLGGQGNSPLRF.